Sequencing of this T cell receptor beta chain was carried out in a study of vaccination effects on CD4 cells after COVID-19. About the research overall: Either the mRNA-1273 or the BNT162b2 vaccine was given to participants as two doses.

Prior to sequencing, the ViraFEST assay stimulated PBMC with viral peptide pools, which expanded the antigen-specific CD4+ T cells. Researchers isolated CD4+ T cells once about eleven days of culture had elapsed. Neither prior SARS-CoV-2 infection nor positive nucleocapsid antibodies were present in the vaccine recipients. For each well, roughly 2 million PBMC were cultured with about 10 IU/ml IL-2 and about 9.9 ug/ml peptides. On day 3 and again on day 7, half the medium was replaced with IL-2 medium. Regarding the study as a whole: The study found that only 1 of 255 vaccine-induced clones from healthy vaccinees cross-reacted with common cold coronaviruses.

Only a few counts were recorded for this clone. Its specificity is unknown. Profiled with immunoSEQ multiplex PCR; TCRdb holds only in-frame clones, not every one. The sample shows about 55,000 clones, around 70% of them seen only once. The CDR3 consists of 12 residues. The ends were cut back, 4 bases at V and 6 bases at J, with 6 bases in the middle. V usage is TRBV12-3 or TRBV12-4 and J usage is TRBJ2-2; D is ambiguous. The sample consisted of CD4+ T cells from PBMCs cultured with SARS-CoV-2 spike peptides, taken before COVID-19 vaccination. The clonotype was recovered from a human donor who received a COVID-19 vaccine. The CDR3 spells CASSSLSGELFF. DNA of the CDR3: TGTGCCAGCAGTTCCCTTTCCGGGGAGCTGTTTTTT.